This T cell receptor (beta chain) was retrieved from a study of molecular identifiers for immune sequencing clone quantification. General study results and limits: In naive cells, under 1% of molecules belonged to clones above 20 RNA copies, against over 98% in effector cells.

The length of the CDR3 is 11 residues. V was trimmed by 5 bases and J by 11 bases, leaving 12 bases between them. The V gene's germline CDR1 is SEHNR and CDR2 FQNEAQ (reference sequence). As previously described, bulk TCR libraries were made using listed TCR primers. TCRdb called the PCR reads again in MiXCR, with one record for every CDR3 protein. The repertoire consists of some 320,000 distinct CDR3 sequences, with about 22% occurring once and the leading ten covering under 0.95%. This clonotype was recorded many times. Antigen: not known. Every naive CD8 library was made from between roughly 17,000 and 1,000,000 sorted cells with 10%, 30% or 50% RNA. Naive CD8 T cells were sorted as CD8+CD4-CCR7+CD45RA+.

The receptor comes from a human donor in good health. Some libraries in this study had Jurkat cell RNA spiked in. The material sequenced was naive CD8+ T cells from blood, with Jurkat cell RNA spiked in. Subset in this sample: FACS-sorted CD8+CD4-CCR7+CD45RA+ naive T cells. The chain carries TRBV7-9 and TRBJ1-1, with D uncertain. DNA for the CDR3: TGTGCCAGCAGCCGAGGCCGAGGGGCTTTCTTT. This sequence encodes CASSRGRGAFF.